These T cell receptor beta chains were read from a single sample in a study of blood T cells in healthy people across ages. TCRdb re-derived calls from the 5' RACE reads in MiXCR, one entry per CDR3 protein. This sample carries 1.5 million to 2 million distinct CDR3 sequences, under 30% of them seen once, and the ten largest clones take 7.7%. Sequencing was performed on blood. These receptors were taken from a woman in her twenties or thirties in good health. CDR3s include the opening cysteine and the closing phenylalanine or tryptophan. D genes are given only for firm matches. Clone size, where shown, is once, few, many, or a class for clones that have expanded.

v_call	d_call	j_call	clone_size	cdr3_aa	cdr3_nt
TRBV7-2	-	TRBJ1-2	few	CASSLVGGSYTF	TGTGCCAGCAGCTTAGTCGGGGGGAGCTACACCTTC
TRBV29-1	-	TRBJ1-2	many	CSVDGGNYGYTF	TGCAGCGTTGATGGTGGGAACTATGGCTACACCTTC
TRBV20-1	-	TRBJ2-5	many	CSARLTEETQYF	TGCAGTGCTAGATTGACGGAAGAGACCCAGTACTTC
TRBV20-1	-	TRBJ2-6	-	CSAWVDSGANVLTF	TGCAGTGCTTGGGTGGACTCTGGGGCCAACGTCCTGACTTTC
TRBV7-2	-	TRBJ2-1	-	CASSCTATSYNEQFF	TGTGCCAGCAGTTGCACAGCTACTTCCTACAATGAGCAGTTCTTC
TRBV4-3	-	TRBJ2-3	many	CASSQQGSTDTQYF	TGCGCCAGCAGCCAACAGGGTAGCACAGATACGCAGTATTTT
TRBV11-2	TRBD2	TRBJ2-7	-	CASSTRPPGLAGGSSYNEQYF	TGTGCCAGCAGCACCCGACCACCGGGACTAGCGGGAGGCAGCTCCTACAATGAGCAGTACTTC
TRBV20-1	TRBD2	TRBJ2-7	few	CSASPWRGGWNEQYF	TGCAGTGCTAGCCCGTGGCGGGGGGGCTGGAACGAGCAGTACTTC
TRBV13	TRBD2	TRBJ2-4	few	CASTWGSGEAGGNIQYF	TGTGCCAGCACCTGGGGTAGCGGGGAAGCCGGGGGAAACATTCAGTACTTC
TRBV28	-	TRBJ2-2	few	CASSLGGSTGELFF	TGCGCCAGCAGCTTGGGAGGAAGCACCGGGGAGCTGTTTTTT
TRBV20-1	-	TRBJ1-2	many	CSARRAGILNYGYTF	TGCAGTGCTAGGAGGGCAGGGATACTTAACTATGGCTACACCTTC
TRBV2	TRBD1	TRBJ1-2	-	CASSKGAAGYTF	TGTGCCAGCAGTAAGGGGGCCGCTGGCTACACCTTC
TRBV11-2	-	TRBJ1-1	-	CASSFTEVNTEAFF	TGTGCCAGCAGCTTTACAGAAGTTAACACTGAAGCTTTCTTT
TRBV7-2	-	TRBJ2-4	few	CASSFGGPSKNIQYF	TGTGCCAGCAGCTTTGGGGGGCCGTCCAAAAACATTCAGTACTTC
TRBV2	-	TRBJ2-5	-	CANGDSQETQYF	TGTGCCAACGGGGACTCCCAAGAGACCCAGTACTTC
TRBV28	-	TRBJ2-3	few	CASSLIGDYTQYF	TGTGCCAGCAGTTTAATAGGAGATTACACGCAGTATTTT
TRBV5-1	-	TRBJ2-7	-	CASSPLGVDEQYF	TGCGCCAGCAGCCCTTTGGGTGTCGACGAGCAGTACTTC
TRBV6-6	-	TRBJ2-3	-	CASGTATDTQYF	TGTGCCAGCGGAACCGCAACAGATACGCAGTATTTT
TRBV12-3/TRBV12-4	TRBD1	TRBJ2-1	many	CASRPGTGGDNEQFF	TGTGCCAGCAGACCTGGGACAGGGGGAGACAATGAGCAGTTCTTC
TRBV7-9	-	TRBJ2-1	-	CASSKGGPTNEQFF	TGTGCCAGCAGCAAAGGGGGGCCCACCAATGAGCAGTTCTTC
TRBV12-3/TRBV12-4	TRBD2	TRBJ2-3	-	CASSLTISGREGDTDTQYF	TGTGCCAGCAGTTTAACGATTAGCGGGAGGGAGGGGGACACAGATACGCAGTATTTT
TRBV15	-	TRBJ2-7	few	CATTFGGPGRSYEQYF	TGTGCCACCACCTTCGGGGGGCCGGGACGTTCCTACGAGCAGTACTTC
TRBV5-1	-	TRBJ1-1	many	CASSLGSPNTEAFF	TGTGCCAGCAGTTTGGGCAGCCCGAACACTGAAGCTTTCTTT
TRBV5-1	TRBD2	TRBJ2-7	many	CASSPGGNRAPYEQYF	TGCGCCAGCAGCCCGGGGGGGAACAGGGCCCCCTACGAGCAGTACTTC
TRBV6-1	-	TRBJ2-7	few	CASTKGGRRYEQYF	TGTGCCAGCACCAAAGGGGGTCGGCGGTACGAGCAGTACTTC
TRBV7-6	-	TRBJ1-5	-	CTSSASRGWSQPQHF	TGTACCAGCAGCGCCTCCCGGGGCTGGAGTCAGCCCCAGCATTTT
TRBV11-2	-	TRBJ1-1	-	CASSLGGSLNTEAFF	TGTGCCAGCAGCTTAGGCGGTAGCTTGAACACTGAAGCTTTCTTT
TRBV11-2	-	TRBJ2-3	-	CASSLVRVYTDTQYF	TGTGCCAGCAGCTTAGTCCGGGTTTACACAGATACGCAGTATTTT
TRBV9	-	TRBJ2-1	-	CASSVVEGGHNEQFF	TGTGCCAGCAGCGTCGTAGAGGGGGGGCACAATGAGCAGTTCTTC
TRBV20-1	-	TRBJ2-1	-	CSATRWGGGTSSYNEQFF	TGCAGTGCTACGCGTTGGGGAGGGGGTACCAGCTCCTACAATGAGCAGTTCTTC
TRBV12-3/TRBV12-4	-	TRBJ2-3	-	CASSFPEEGPDTDTQYF	TGTGCCAGCAGCTTCCCGGAGGAGGGTCCAGACACAGATACGCAGTATTTT
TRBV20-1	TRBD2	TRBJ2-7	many	CSARPAGLTYEQYF	TGCAGTGCTAGACCAGCGGGACTAACCTACGAGCAGTACTTC
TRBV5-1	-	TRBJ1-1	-	CASSNRAMNTEAFF	TGCGCCAGCAGCAACAGGGCGATGAACACTGAAGCTTTCTTT
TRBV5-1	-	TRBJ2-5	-	CASSPLAMETQYF	TGCGCCAGCAGCCCGTTAGCGATGGAGACCCAGTACTTC
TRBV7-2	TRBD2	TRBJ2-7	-	CASSLDNGRALYEQYF	TGTGCCAGCAGCTTAGATAACGGGAGGGCCCTCTACGAGCAGTACTTC
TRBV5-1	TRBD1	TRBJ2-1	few	CATKGQGLNNEQFF	TGCGCCACCAAGGGACAGGGCCTTAACAATGAGCAGTTCTTC
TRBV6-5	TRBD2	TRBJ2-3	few	CASKIAGGEADTQYF	TGTGCCAGCAAGATAGCGGGGGGGGAGGCAGATACGCAGTATTTT
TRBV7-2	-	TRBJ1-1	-	CASSLHPNPGEAFF	TGTGCCAGCAGCTTACATCCTAACCCTGGGGAAGCTTTCTTT
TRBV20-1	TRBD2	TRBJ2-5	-	CSARPGGLQYF	TGCAGTGCTAGACCGGGAGGACTGCAGTACTTC
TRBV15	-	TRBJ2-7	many	CATSGNVYEQYF	TGTGCCACCAGCGGAAATGTATACGAGCAGTACTTC
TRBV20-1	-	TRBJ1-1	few	CSADFGGMNTEAFF	TGCAGTGCTGATTTCGGGGGGATGAACACTGAAGCTTTCTTT
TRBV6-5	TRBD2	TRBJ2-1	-	CVSTGGNEQFF	TGTGTTAGCACGGGGGGCAATGAGCAGTTCTTC
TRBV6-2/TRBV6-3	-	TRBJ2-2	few	CASSYDVGELFF	TGTGCCAGCAGTTACGATGTCGGGGAGCTGTTTTTT